The clone carrying this T cell receptor (beta chain) was detected only once. Its antigen is not identified. An assay was performed, and its level was deep. Only in-frame clones appear in the TCRdb table, and some are missing; sequencing was by immunoSEQ multiplex PCR. The sample carries approximately 2,000,000 clones, around 93% recorded once. The CDR3 consists of 12 residues. Germline lookup yields CDR1 SGHAT and CDR2 FQNNGV. The V and J ends lost 7 bases and 5 bases respectively, with 12 bases between them. Naive CD8 cells were CD45RO-negative, positively selected for CCR7, excluding terminally differentiated effector memory CD45RA+ cells. These data come from a study of shared clonotypes between healthy human individuals. Study context: Participating donors consisted of two women and a few men aged 18 to 49. Study-level results: A reduction in generation probabilities was seen for non-shared clonotypes relative to those shared by all four donors.

The TCR comes from a man between 18 and 35 years old in good health. Some clones in this sample may be carry-over from other donors' samples. The V and J genes are TRBV11-2 and TRBJ2-7; D is undetermined. What was sequenced was naive CD8+ T cells from PBMCs. The CDR3 DNA sequence: TGTGCCAGCACACTTTCTGGGGACGAGCAGTACTTC. Translation gives CASTLSGDEQYF. Based on the CDR3 plus reference TRBV11-2 and TRBJ2-7, the full variable domain is EAGVAQSPRYKIIEKRQSVAFWCNPISGHATLYWYQQILGQGPKLLIQFQNNGVVDDSQLPKDRFSAERLKGVDSTLKIQPAKLEDSAVYLCASTLSGDEQYFGPGTRLTVT.